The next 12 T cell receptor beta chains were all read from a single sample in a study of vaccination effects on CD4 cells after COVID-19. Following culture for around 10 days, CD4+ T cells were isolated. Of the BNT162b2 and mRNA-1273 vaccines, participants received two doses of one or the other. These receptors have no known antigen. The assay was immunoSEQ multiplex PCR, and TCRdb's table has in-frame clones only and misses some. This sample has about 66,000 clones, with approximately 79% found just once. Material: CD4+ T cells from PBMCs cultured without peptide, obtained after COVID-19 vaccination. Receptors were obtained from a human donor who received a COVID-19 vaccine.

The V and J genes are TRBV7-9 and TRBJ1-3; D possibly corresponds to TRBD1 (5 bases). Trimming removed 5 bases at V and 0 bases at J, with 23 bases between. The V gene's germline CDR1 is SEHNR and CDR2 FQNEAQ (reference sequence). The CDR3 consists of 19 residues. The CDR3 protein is CASSPRNTGLAHSGNTIYF. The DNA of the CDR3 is TGTGCCAGCAGCCCGCGAAATACAGGTCTGGCTCACTCTGGAAACACCATATATTTT.

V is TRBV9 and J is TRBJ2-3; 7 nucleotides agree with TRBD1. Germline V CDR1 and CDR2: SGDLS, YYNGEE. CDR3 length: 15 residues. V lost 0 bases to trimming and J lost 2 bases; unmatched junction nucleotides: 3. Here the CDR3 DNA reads TGTGCCAGCAGCGTAGGGGGGACAGTCACAGATACGCAGTATTTT. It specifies CASSVGGTVTDTQYF.

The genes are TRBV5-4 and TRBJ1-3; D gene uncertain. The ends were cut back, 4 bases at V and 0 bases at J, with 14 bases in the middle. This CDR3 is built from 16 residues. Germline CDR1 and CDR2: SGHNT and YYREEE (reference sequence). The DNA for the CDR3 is TGTGCCAGCAGCAGAGACGGGGAAAGCTCTGGAAACACCATATATTTT. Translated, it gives CASSRDGESSGNTIYF.

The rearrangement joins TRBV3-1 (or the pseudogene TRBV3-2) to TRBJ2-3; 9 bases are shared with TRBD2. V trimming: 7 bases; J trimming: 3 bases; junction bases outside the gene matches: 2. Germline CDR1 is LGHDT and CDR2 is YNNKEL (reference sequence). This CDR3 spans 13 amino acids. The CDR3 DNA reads TGTGCCAGCACGCTAGCGGGGACAGATACGCAGTATTTT. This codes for CASTLAGTDTQYF.

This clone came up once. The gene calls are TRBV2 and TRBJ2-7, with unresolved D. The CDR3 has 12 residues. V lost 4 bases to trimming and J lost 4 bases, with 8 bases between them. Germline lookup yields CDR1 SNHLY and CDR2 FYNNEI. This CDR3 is CASSGLLYEQYV. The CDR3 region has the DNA TGTGCCAGCAGTGGACTGCTATACGAGCAGTACGTC.

The CDR3 coding sequence is TGTGCCACCAGCTCCTCCGGGACAGGGGAGGCTGGGGCCAACGTCCTGACTTTC. Protein product: CATSSSGTGEAGANVLTF. The chain combines TRBV24-1 with TRBJ2-6; 10 bases line up with TRBD1. Germline V gene sequence: CDR1 KGHDR, CDR2 SFDVKD. This CDR3 contains 18 residues. Trimming removed 7 bases from V and 2 bases from J; junction bases left unmatched: 10.

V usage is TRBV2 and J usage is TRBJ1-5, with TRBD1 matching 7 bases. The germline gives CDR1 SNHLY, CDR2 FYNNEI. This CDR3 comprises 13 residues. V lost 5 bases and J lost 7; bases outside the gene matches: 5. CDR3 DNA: TGTGCCAGCAGTCGGGACAGTGGGCAGCCCCAGCATTTT. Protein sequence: CASSRDSGQPQHF.

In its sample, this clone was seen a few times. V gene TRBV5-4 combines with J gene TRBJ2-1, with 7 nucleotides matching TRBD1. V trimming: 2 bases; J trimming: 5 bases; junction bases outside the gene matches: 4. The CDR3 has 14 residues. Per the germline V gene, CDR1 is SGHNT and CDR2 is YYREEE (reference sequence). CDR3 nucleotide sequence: TGTGCCAGCAGCTTAAGGGACAGTCACAATGAGCAGTTCTTC. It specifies CASSLRDSHNEQFF.

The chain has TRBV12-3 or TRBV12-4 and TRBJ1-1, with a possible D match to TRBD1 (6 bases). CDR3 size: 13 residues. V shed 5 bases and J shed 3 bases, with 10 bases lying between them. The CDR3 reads CASSLTGYTEAFF. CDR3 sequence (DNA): TGTGCCAGCAGTCTGACAGGATACACTGAAGCTTTCTTT.

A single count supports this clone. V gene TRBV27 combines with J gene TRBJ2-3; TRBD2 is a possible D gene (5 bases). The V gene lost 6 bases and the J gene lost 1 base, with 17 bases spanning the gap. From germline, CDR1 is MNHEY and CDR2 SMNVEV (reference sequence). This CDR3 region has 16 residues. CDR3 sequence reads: CASSPWVRGRTDTQYF. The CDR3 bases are TGTGCCAGCAGCCCATGGGTGAGAGGGCGCACAGATACGCAGTATTTT.

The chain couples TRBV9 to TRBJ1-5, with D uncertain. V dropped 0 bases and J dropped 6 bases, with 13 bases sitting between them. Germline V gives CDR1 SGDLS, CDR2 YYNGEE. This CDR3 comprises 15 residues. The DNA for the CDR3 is TGTGCCAGCAGCGTAGACGGGCGGTGGACTCAGCCCCAGCATTTT. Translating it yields CASSVDGRWTQPQHF.

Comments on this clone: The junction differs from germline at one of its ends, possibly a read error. The CDR3 DNA follows: TGTGCCAGCAGCCAAGAGAGAAACACTCAGTACTTC. Translated, it gives CASSQERNTQYF. The rearrangement uses TRBV3-1 (or the pseudogene TRBV3-2) and TRBJ2-4; D is uncertain. Germline assignment: CDR1 LGHDT and CDR2 YNNKEL (reference sequence). This CDR3 spans 12 amino acids.